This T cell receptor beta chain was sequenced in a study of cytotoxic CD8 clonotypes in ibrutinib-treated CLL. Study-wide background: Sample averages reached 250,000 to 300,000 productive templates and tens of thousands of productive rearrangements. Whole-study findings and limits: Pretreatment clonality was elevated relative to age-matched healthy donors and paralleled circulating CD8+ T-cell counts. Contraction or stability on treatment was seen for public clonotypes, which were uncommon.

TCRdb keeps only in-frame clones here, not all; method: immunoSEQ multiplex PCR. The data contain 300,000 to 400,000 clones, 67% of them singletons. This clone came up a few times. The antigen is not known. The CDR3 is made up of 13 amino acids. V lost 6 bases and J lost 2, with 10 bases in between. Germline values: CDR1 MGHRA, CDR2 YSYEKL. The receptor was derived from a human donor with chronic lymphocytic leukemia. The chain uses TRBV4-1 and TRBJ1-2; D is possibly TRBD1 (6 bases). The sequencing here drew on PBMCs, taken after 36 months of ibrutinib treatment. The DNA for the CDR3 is TGCGCCAGCAGTCGGGACAACAACTATGGCTACACCTTC. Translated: CASSRDNNYGYTF.